This TCR beta chain is from a study of CD8+CD57+ T cells in acquired aplastic anemia (dated by TCRdb to the late 2010s). In terms of the full investigation: Extracted DNA from sorted CD4+ and CD8+ cells averaged approximately 3.4 ug, ranging from about 0.19 to 30 ug. A CD8+CD57+ expansion meant a frequency higher than the mean frequency seen in healthy subjects.

Genomic DNA served as template for TCR beta VDJ combination and CDR3 sequence profiling. An Illumina HiSeq 2000 was used for TCR repertoire sequencing. As for the authors' bioinformatics: Repertoire assessment relied on Simpson's diversity index, CDR3 size and DJ length profiles, and TRBV/TRBJ rearrangement plots. The immunodominant clone was defined as the most abundant DNA sequence in deep sequencing data. CDR3 amino acid sequences were checked for sharing across subjects and were also compared against the VDJdb database and published repertoires. TCRdb passed the public sequencing reads through fastp at Q25 and MiXCR, retaining productive beta sequences. Identical CDR3 proteins give one entry, which carries the most common genes and DNA. These V and J calls derive from TCRdb rather than the authors' analysis. The sample table shows more than 250,000 distinct CDR3 sequences, and 82% are seen once. The leading ten clones occupy 40% to 55% of the sample.

A distance of 9 bases separates the germline ends of V and J, which lose 0 bases and 3 bases respectively. The CDR3, from cysteine to phenylalanine, totals 14 residues. The read is trimmed to its CDR3 DNA, 42 bases read in frame from base 1. Based on the germline V gene, the CDR1 and CDR2 sequences are SGHRS and YFSETQ. A word on this clonotype: Its antigen remains undetermined. Per-base qualities were not stored, and no clone one base away is much larger.

The paper as a whole reports these results and caveats: Patients and healthy controls showed no significant difference in CD8+ Simpson's diversity (P=0.060). Although twenty-nine CD8+ CDR3 sequences were shared by patients and controls, these sequences appeared highly expressed in patients and within the immunodominant clones of patients.

Expansion of CD8+CD57+ cells had been shown by flow cytometry in the patients chosen for sequencing. Every patient had a diagnosis of severe acquired aplastic anemia based on International Study of Aplastic Anemia and Agranulocytosis and Camitta criteria. At the time blood was sampled, none of the patients had received any therapy. The study deep-sequenced TCR repertoires of sorted CD4+ and CD8+ blood T cells from severe aplastic anemia patients and healthy subjects. In the USA, patient enrollment took place under clinicaltrials.gov protocols 00001620, 01623167, 00001397, 00071045, 00081523 and 00961064. Ficoll-Paque density gradient centrifugation was used to isolate peripheral blood mononuclear cells. CD4+ and CD8+ T cells were sorted by FACS or magnetic beads before DNA extraction.

This chain is built from TRBV5-1 and TRBJ1-2; the D gene is unclear. The sequence was obtained from a human donor with aplastic anemia. The sequenced sample was sorted CD4+, CD8+, or CD8+CD57+ T cells (not recorded which) from PBMCs. The CDR3 reads CASSLVTGDYGYTF. The DNA sequence follows: TGCGCCAGCAGCTTGGTCACTGGGGACTATGGCTACACCTTC. When the CDR3 is completed using the reference TRBV5-1 and TRBJ1-2 genes on either side, the full variable domain is KAGVTQTPRYLIKTRGQQVTLSCSPISGHRSVSWYQQTPGQGLQFLFEYFSETQRNKGNFPGRFSGRQFSNSRSEMNVSTLELGDSALYLCASSLVTGDYGYTFGSGTRLTVV.